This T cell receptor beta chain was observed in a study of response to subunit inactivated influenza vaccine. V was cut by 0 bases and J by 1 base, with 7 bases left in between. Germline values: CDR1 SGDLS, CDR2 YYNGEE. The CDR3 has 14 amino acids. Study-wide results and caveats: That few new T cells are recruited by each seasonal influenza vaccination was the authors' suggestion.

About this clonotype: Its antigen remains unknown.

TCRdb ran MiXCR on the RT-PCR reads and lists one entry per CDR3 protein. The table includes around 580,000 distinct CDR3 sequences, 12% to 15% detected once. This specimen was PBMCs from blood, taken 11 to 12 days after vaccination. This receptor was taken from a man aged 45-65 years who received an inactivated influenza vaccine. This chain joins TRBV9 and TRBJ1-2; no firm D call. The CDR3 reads CASSVVDGNYGYTF. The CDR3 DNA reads TGTGCCAGCAGCGTAGTCGATGGTAACTATGGCTACACCTTC.